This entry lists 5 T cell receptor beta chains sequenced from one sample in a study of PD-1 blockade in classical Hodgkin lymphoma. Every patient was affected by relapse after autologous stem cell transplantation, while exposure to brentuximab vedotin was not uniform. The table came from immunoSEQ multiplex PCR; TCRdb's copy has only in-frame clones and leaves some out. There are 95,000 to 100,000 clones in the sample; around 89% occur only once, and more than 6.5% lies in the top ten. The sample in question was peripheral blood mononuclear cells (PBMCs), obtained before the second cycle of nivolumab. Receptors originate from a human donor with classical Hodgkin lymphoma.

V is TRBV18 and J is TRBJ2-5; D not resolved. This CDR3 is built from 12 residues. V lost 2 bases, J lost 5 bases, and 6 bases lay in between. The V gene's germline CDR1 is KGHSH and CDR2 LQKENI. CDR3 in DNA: TGTGCCAGCTCACCATTTAATGAGACCCAGTACTTC. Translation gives CASSPFNETQYF. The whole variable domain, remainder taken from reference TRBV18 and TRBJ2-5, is NAGVMQNPRHLVRRRGQEARLRCSPMKGHSHVYWYRQLPEEGLKFMVYLQKENIIDESGMPKERFSAEFPKEGPSILRIQQVVRGDSAAYFCASSPFNETQYFGPGTRLLVL.

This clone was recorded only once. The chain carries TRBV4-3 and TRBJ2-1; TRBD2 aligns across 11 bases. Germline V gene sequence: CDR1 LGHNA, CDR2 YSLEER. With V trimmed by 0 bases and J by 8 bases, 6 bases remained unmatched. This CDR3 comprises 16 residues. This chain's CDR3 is CASSQDRLAGGDEQFF. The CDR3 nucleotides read TGCGCCAGCAGCCAAGATCGGCTAGCGGGGGGTGATGAGCAGTTCTTC.

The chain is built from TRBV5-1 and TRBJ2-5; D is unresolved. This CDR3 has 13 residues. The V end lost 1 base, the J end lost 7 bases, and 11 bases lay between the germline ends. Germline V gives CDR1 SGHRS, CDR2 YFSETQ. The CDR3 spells CASSLPTLRTQYF. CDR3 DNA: TGCGCCAGCAGCTTGCCGACCCTGCGGACCCAGTACTTC.

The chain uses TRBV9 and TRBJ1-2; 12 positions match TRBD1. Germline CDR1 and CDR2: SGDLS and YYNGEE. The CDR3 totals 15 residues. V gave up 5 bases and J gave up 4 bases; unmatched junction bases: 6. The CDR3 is CASSSGTGGIYGYTF. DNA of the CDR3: TGTGCCAGCAGTTCCGGGACAGGGGGCATCTATGGCTACACCTTC. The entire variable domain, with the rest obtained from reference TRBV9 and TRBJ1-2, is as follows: DSGVTQTPKHLITATGQRVTLRCSPRSGDLSVYWYQQSLDQGLQFLIQYYNGEERAKGNILERFSAQQFPDLHSELNLSSLELGDSALYFCASSSGTGGIYGYTFGSGTRLTVV.

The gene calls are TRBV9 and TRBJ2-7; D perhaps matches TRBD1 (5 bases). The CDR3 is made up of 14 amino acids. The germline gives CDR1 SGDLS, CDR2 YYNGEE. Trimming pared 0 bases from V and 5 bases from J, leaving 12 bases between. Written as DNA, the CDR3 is TGTGCCAGCAGCGTAGAGGGGCAGCCTAACGAGCAGTACTTC. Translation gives CASSVEGQPNEQYF.